The 5 T cell receptor beta chains reported below all come from one sample, sequenced in a study of shared clonotypes between healthy human individuals. Produced via immunoSEQ multiplex PCR; TCRdb's table is partial and in-frame only. In the table there are 470,000 or so clones, roughly 80% of which are singletons. Material: PBMCs. The receptors come from a woman in her thirties or forties in good health. Some clones in this sample may be carry-over from other donors' samples.

This clone was observed a handful of times. The chain recombines TRBV2 with TRBJ2-7; 9 bases match TRBD1. The CDR3 sequence is 15 residues long. Germline trimming cut 6 bases from V and 0 bases from J; bases unmatched to any gene: 6. Germline V gene data show CDR1 as SNHLY and CDR2 as FYNNEI. In nucleotides, the CDR3 is TGTGCCAGCAGAGCCGGGACAGGGAACTCCTACGAGCAGTACTTC. Translation gives CASRAGTGNSYEQYF. Complete variable domain (other parts from reference TRBV2 and TRBJ2-7): EPEVTQTPSHQVTQMGQEVILRCVPISNHLYFYWYRQILGQKVEFLVSFYNNEISEKSEIFDDQFSVERPDGSNFTLKIRSTKLEDSAMYFCASRAGTGNSYEQYFGPGTRLTVT.

The rearrangement joins TRBV7-2 to TRBJ2-5; 12 positions agree with TRBD1. With 5 bases clipped from V and 5 bases from J, the junction kept 9 bases outside the gene matches. The CDR3 runs to 16 residues. Looked up from germline, CDR1 is SGHTA and CDR2 is FQGNSA. The CDR3 protein is CASSPTGTGGAETQYF. The CDR3 coding sequence is TGTGCCAGCAGCCCGACCGGGACAGGGGGCGCGGAGACCCAGTACTTC. The whole variable domain, remainder taken from reference TRBV7-2 and TRBJ2-5, is GAGVSQSPSNKVTEKGKDVELRCDPISGHTALYWYRQSLGQGLEFLIYFQGNSAPDKSGLPSDRFSAERTGGSVSTLTIQRTQQEDSAVYLCASSPTGTGGAETQYFGPGTRLLVL.

The V call is TRBV28, the J call TRBJ2-7, with D maybe TRBD2 (6 bases). Germline assignment: CDR1 MDHEN and CDR2 SYDVKM. The CDR3 has 15 amino acids. With 6 bases removed from V and 3 bases from J, the gap between germline ends came to 18 bases. CDR3 sequence: CASRASAGSVYEQYF. The CDR3 DNA follows: TGTGCCAGCAGAGCGAGCGCGGGATCGGTCTACGAGCAGTACTTC.

A word on this clone: With a far larger clone one base away, a read error is the likely cause. The sample has other DNA sequences that encode this CDR3 too. The chain recombines TRBV27 with TRBJ2-3; D gene ambiguous. The germline CDR1 and CDR2 sequences are MNHEY and SMNVEV (reference sequence). The CDR3 covers 14 residues. V lost 4 bases to trimming and J lost 6 bases, with 14 bases between them. CDR3 DNA: TGTGCCAGCAGTTCCCTAAAGACGACGGATACGCAGTATTTT. Its translation is CASSSLKTTDTQYF.

This clone was seen a handful of times. The chain carries TRBV19 and TRBJ1-2; a weak D match, TRBD1 (5 bases). The CDR3 runs to 13 residues. V was clipped by 7 bases and J by 2 bases, with 11 bases between them. Looked up from germline, CDR1 is LNHDA and CDR2 is SQIVND (reference sequence). This chain's CDR3 is CASNYGTNYGYTF. The DNA of the CDR3 is TGTGCCAGTAACTACGGGACGAACTATGGCTACACCTTC.